These T cell receptor beta chains were read from a single sample in a study of response to subunit inactivated influenza vaccine. MiXCR, applied by TCRdb to the RT-PCR reads, yields one record per CDR3 protein. Of around 580,000 distinct CDR3 sequences listed, about an eighth are singletons. Sequencing used PBMCs from blood, obtained on the day of vaccination. Receptors were obtained from a man aged 50 or older who received an inactivated influenza vaccine. CDR3s include the opening cysteine and the closing phenylalanine or tryptophan. Each record gives: clone size, V gene, J gene, D gene, CDR3 protein, CDR3 DNA. D genes are given only for firm matches. Clone size is given for some rows only: seen once, a few or many times, or a class if the clone is expanded.

clone size: .; V gene: TRBV12-3/TRBV12-4; J gene: TRBJ2-2; D gene: .; CDR3 protein: CASTLYTGELFF; CDR3 DNA: TGTGCCAGCACTCTCTACACCGGGGAGCTGTTTTTT
clone size: once; V gene: TRBV5-1; J gene: TRBJ2-1; D gene: .; CDR3 protein: CASSQSHNEQFF; CDR3 DNA: TGCGCCAGCAGCCAGTCACACAATGAGCAGTTCTTC
clone size: .; V gene: TRBV7-8; J gene: TRBJ1-5; D gene: TRBD1; CDR3 protein: CASSSRTGHHQPQHF; CDR3 DNA: TGTGCCAGCAGCTCCCGGACAGGCCACCATCAGCCCCAGCATTTT
clone size: few; V gene: TRBV3-1; J gene: TRBJ2-2; D gene: TRBD1; CDR3 protein: CASSLYRSGTGSPGELFF; CDR3 DNA: TGTGCCAGCAGCCTCTACCGCTCGGGGACAGGGTCCCCCGGGGAGCTGTTTTTT
clone size: many; V gene: TRBV20-1; J gene: TRBJ2-7; D gene: .; CDR3 protein: CIPRRLPGYEQYF; CDR3 DNA: TGCATCCCGCGGCGACTACCAGGCTACGAGCAGTACTTC
clone size: .; V gene: TRBV20-1; J gene: TRBJ2-1; D gene: .; CDR3 protein: CSARDLRGAHREQFF; CDR3 DNA: TGCAGTGCTAGAGATTTGCGGGGAGCCCACAGGGAGCAGTTCTTC
clone size: few; V gene: TRBV12-3/TRBV12-4; J gene: TRBJ1-4; D gene: .; CDR3 protein: CASRTSTGEKLFF; CDR3 DNA: TGTGCCAGCAGGACCTCCACCGGTGAAAAACTGTTTTTT
clone size: .; V gene: TRBV11-2; J gene: TRBJ2-2; D gene: .; CDR3 protein: CASSLAPGNTGELFF; CDR3 DNA: TGTGCCAGCAGCTTAGCTCCAGGAAACACCGGGGAGCTGTTTTTT
clone size: .; V gene: TRBV7-9; J gene: TRBJ1-1; D gene: .; CDR3 protein: CASSLDAREGAFF; CDR3 DNA: TGTGCCAGCAGCTTAGACGCTAGGGAGGGAGCTTTCTTT
clone size: .; V gene: TRBV9; J gene: TRBJ2-1; D gene: .; CDR3 protein: CASSVDPAGVYNEQFF; CDR3 DNA: TGTGCCAGCAGCGTAGATCCGGCTGGGGTTTACAATGAGCAGTTCTTC
clone size: .; V gene: TRBV11-2; J gene: TRBJ1-2; D gene: TRBD1; CDR3 protein: CASSSTQRQGHTKFGYTF; CDR3 DNA: TGTGCCAGCAGCTCCACCCAGAGACAGGGACATACGAAGTTTGGCTACACCTTC
clone size: few; V gene: TRBV28; J gene: TRBJ2-7; D gene: TRBD2; CDR3 protein: CASSLGLAGANVQYF; CDR3 DNA: TGTGCCAGCAGTTTGGGCCTAGCGGGAGCCAACGTGCAGTACTTC
clone size: .; V gene: TRBV7-7; J gene: TRBJ2-5; D gene: .; CDR3 protein: CASSLGRLVSGETQYF; CDR3 DNA: TGTGCTAGCAGCTTGGGACGACTGGTCTCGGGGGAGACCCAGTACTTC
clone size: few; V gene: TRBV24-1; J gene: TRBJ2-1; D gene: .; CDR3 protein: CATSDGGQLSSYNEQFF; CDR3 DNA: TGTGCCACCAGTGACGGAGGACAGCTCAGCTCCTACAATGAGCAGTTCTTC
clone size: few; V gene: TRBV20-1; J gene: TRBJ2-2; D gene: .; CDR3 protein: CSASRTGGELFF; CDR3 DNA: TGCAGTGCTAGCAGGACCGGCGGGGAGCTGTTTTTT
clone size: many; V gene: TRBV7-3; J gene: TRBJ2-3; D gene: .; CDR3 protein: CASSPGTGVSTDTQYF; CDR3 DNA: TGTGCCAGCAGCCCAGGGACGGGCGTTAGCACAGATACGCAGTATTTT
clone size: few; V gene: TRBV12-3/TRBV12-4; J gene: TRBJ2-3; D gene: .; CDR3 protein: CASRPTATDTQYF; CDR3 DNA: TGTGCCAGCAGGCCGACAGCCACAGATACGCAGTATTTT
clone size: .; V gene: TRBV11-2; J gene: TRBJ1-1; D gene: TRBD1; CDR3 protein: CASSLTTGLGNTEAFF; CDR3 DNA: TGTGCCAGCAGCTTGACGACAGGGCTAGGGAACACTGAAGCTTTCTTT
clone size: .; V gene: TRBV29-1; J gene: TRBJ2-7; D gene: .; CDR3 protein: CSVGTRTYEQYF; CDR3 DNA: TGCAGCGTTGGGACAAGGACCTACGAGCAGTACTTC
clone size: many; V gene: TRBV9; J gene: TRBJ2-7; D gene: .; CDR3 protein: CASSVAGGTSYEQYF; CDR3 DNA: TGTGCCAGCAGCGTAGCTGGCGGTACTTCCTACGAGCAGTACTTC
clone size: many; V gene: TRBV7-8; J gene: TRBJ1-1; D gene: .; CDR3 protein: CASSPKPQRNTEAFF; CDR3 DNA: TGTGCCAGCAGCCCAAAACCCCAGAGAAACACTGAAGCTTTCTTT
clone size: .; V gene: TRBV4-3; J gene: TRBJ2-6; D gene: TRBD2; CDR3 protein: CASSQVPSGTTSSGANVLTF; CDR3 DNA: TGCGCCAGCAGCCAAGTCCCTAGCGGGACCACAAGCTCTGGGGCCAACGTCCTGACTTTC
clone size: .; V gene: TRBV27; J gene: TRBJ2-1; D gene: .; CDR3 protein: CASSLIQGAMYNEQFF; CDR3 DNA: TGTGCCAGCAGTTTAATCCAGGGTGCGATGTATAATGAGCAGTTCTTC
clone size: .; V gene: TRBV20-1; J gene: TRBJ2-7; D gene: TRBD2; CDR3 protein: CSARELVAGGYEQYF; CDR3 DNA: TGCAGTGCTAGAGAGTTGGTAGCGGGGGGCTACGAGCAGTACTTC
clone size: few; V gene: TRBV6-1; J gene: TRBJ1-2; D gene: .; CDR3 protein: CASSEWGGYGYGYTF; CDR3 DNA: TGTGCCAGCAGTGAATGGGGAGGCTATGGCTATGGCTACACCTTC
clone size: few; V gene: TRBV7-2; J gene: TRBJ2-1; D gene: TRBD1; CDR3 protein: CASSLALWQGAYNEQFF; CDR3 DNA: TGTGCCAGCAGCTTAGCGCTGTGGCAGGGGGCGTACAATGAGCAGTTCTTC
clone size: .; V gene: TRBV30; J gene: TRBJ2-3; D gene: .; CDR3 protein: CAWSTGGTQYF; CDR3 DNA: TGTGCCTGGAGCACCGGGGGTACGCAGTATTTT
clone size: few; V gene: TRBV7-9; J gene: TRBJ2-7; D gene: .; CDR3 protein: CASSLLTSTRYEQYF; CDR3 DNA: TGTGCCAGCAGCTTATTGACCTCCACAAGATACGAGCAGTACTTC
clone size: many; V gene: TRBV4-3; J gene: TRBJ2-3; D gene: .; CDR3 protein: CASSQDRRDTQYF; CDR3 DNA: TGCGCCAGCAGCCAAGATCGGAGGGATACGCAGTATTTT
clone size: .; V gene: TRBV12-3/TRBV12-4; J gene: TRBJ1-4; D gene: TRBD1; CDR3 protein: CASSLGTAGKLFF; CDR3 DNA: TGTGCCAGCAGTTTGGGGACAGCTGGAAAACTGTTTTTT
clone size: .; V gene: TRBV7-6; J gene: TRBJ2-3; D gene: .; CDR3 protein: CASSSAYGTDTQYF; CDR3 DNA: TGTGCCAGCAGCTCCGCCTACGGAACAGATACGCAGTATTTT
clone size: .; V gene: TRBV7-9; J gene: TRBJ2-3; D gene: TRBD2; CDR3 protein: CASRSYSGGLDTQYF; CDR3 DNA: TGTGCCAGCAGGTCTTATAGCGGGGGCCTAGATACGCAGTATTTT
clone size: .; V gene: TRBV7-9; J gene: TRBJ1-2; D gene: TRBD1; CDR3 protein: CASSPLTGALGYGYTF; CDR3 DNA: TGTGCCAGCAGCCCCCTAACAGGGGCTCTGGGCTATGGCTACACCTTC
clone size: few; V gene: TRBV2; J gene: TRBJ2-2; D gene: .; CDR3 protein: CASNTIAGVPGELFF; CDR3 DNA: TGTGCCAGCAATACAATAGCCGGAGTCCCCGGGGAGCTGTTTTTT
clone size: many; V gene: TRBV7-9; J gene: TRBJ2-2; D gene: .; CDR3 protein: CASSLATSKTGELFF; CDR3 DNA: TGTGCCAGCAGCTTAGCTACCAGCAAAACCGGGGAGCTGTTTTTT
clone size: .; V gene: TRBV30; J gene: TRBJ2-2; D gene: .; CDR3 protein: CAWSPTGTGELFF; CDR3 DNA: TGTGCCTGGAGCCCCACCGGGACCGGGGAGCTGTTTTTT
clone size: .; V gene: TRBV25-1; J gene: TRBJ1-2; D gene: .; CDR3 protein: CASSDERGYGYTF; CDR3 DNA: TGTGCCAGCAGTGATGAGCGGGGTTATGGCTACACCTTC
clone size: .; V gene: TRBV3-1; J gene: TRBJ1-2; D gene: .; CDR3 protein: CASSQVRDIANYGYTF; CDR3 DNA: TGTGCCAGCAGCCAAGTCCGGGACATAGCTAACTATGGCTACACCTTC
clone size: .; V gene: TRBV6-2/TRBV6-3; J gene: TRBJ2-5; D gene: TRBD1; CDR3 protein: CASRKDRAFQETQYF; CDR3 DNA: TGTGCCAGCAGAAAGGACAGGGCCTTCCAAGAGACCCAGTACTTC
clone size: .; V gene: TRBV20-1; J gene: TRBJ2-7; D gene: .; CDR3 protein: CSAIGGLGEQYF; CDR3 DNA: TGCAGTGCTATTGGGGGCCTTGGCGAGCAGTACTTC
clone size: once; V gene: TRBV29-1; J gene: TRBJ2-7; D gene: .; CDR3 protein: CSVEERGLYEQYF; CDR3 DNA: TGCAGCGTTGAAGAGCGGGGACTCTACGAGCAGTACTTC
clone size: many; V gene: TRBV12-3/TRBV12-4; J gene: TRBJ1-1; D gene: .; CDR3 protein: CASSFQGMNTEAFF; CDR3 DNA: TGTGCCAGCAGTTTCCAGGGGATGAACACTGAAGCTTTCTTT
clone size: few; V gene: TRBV29-1; J gene: TRBJ1-1; D gene: .; CDR3 protein: CSVEKGGNTEAFF; CDR3 DNA: TGCAGCGTTGAAAAGGGGGGGAACACTGAAGCTTTCTTT
clone size: few; V gene: TRBV2; J gene: TRBJ2-1; D gene: .; CDR3 protein: CASTDRVTKQFF; CDR3 DNA: TGTGCCAGCACCGATCGGGTAACTAAGCAGTTCTTC